Following are 12 T cell receptor beta chains from one sample sequenced in a study of graft-versus-host responses after intestinal transplantation. Sequencing used immunoSEQ multiplex PCR; TCRdb keeps in-frame clones, though not all of them. The table shows over 20,000 clones, with about half occurring only once. This specimen was alloreactive CD4+ T cells from a mixed lymphocyte reaction culture, taken before intestinal transplant. Subset defined: CFSE-low proliferating T cells sorted from roughly six-day pre-transplant mixed lymphocyte reaction (GvH or HvG direction). These receptors all stem from a human patient who received an intestinal transplant.

The rearrangement links TRBV9 to TRBJ2-7, with 13 bases that match TRBD2. Germline V lookup: CDR1 SGDLS, CDR2 YYNGEE. The J segment lost 7 bases and the V segment lost 5 bases, leaving 9 bases of the junction unmatched. This CDR3 has 15 residues. The CDR3 protein is CASSRGTSGVGEQYF. Here the CDR3 DNA reads TGTGCCAGCAGTAGGGGGACTAGCGGGGTGGGGGAGCAGTACTTC.

This chain joins TRBV6-4 and TRBJ2-7; D may be TRBD1 (5 bases). With 2 bases removed from V and 3 bases from J, the gap between germline ends came to 20 bases. The germline gives CDR1 MRHNA, CDR2 SNTAGT. This CDR3 is built from 17 residues. The CDR3 DNA reads TGTGCCAGCAGTGACCCCCCCCATCTTGGACACCACTACGAGCAGTACTTC. This codes for CASSDPPHLGHHYEQYF.

This chain connects TRBV5-4 to TRBJ2-7; D gene unclear. Trimming shortened V by 2 bases and J by 3 bases, and 6 bases separated the two germline ends. The CDR3 spans 12 residues. Germline values: CDR1 SGHNT, CDR2 YYREEE (reference sequence). This CDR3 reads CASSFSSYEQYF. CDR3 DNA: TGTGCCAGCAGCTTTAGCAGCTACGAGCAGTACTTC.

V usage is TRBV20-1 and J usage is TRBJ1-1, with unresolved D. Trimming left V 3 bases short and J 7 bases short, with 9 bases between. The CDR3 runs 11 residues. Germline V gives CDR1 DFQATT, CDR2 SNEGSKA (reference sequence). The CDR3 spells CSARASFEAFF. CDR3 coding DNA: TGCAGTGCTAGGGCCTCCTTTGAAGCTTTCTTT.

The V call is TRBV2, the J call TRBJ1-5, with D tentatively TRBD1 (6 bases). CDR1 SNHLY and CDR2 FYNNEI come from the germline V gene. This CDR3 is built from 16 residues. The germline V and J ends were trimmed by 1 base and 3 bases, with 13 bases remaining between them. CDR3 nucleotide sequence: TGTGCCAGCAGTGAAGGGGCAGGGGCGAACAATCAGCCCCAGCATTTT. The encoded protein is CASSEGAGANNQPQHF.

V and J are TRBV6-6 and TRBJ1-5, with D possibly being TRBD1 (6 bases). The CDR3 length is 14 residues. Trimming cost V 2 bases and J 11 bases, with 16 bases left between them. The germline V gene encodes CDR1 MNHNY and CDR2 SVGAGI (reference sequence). The CDR3 loop is CASSYGLGQSAQHF. CDR3 bases: TGTGCCAGCAGTTACGGACTTGGACAGTCGGCCCAGCATTTT.

The chain is built from TRBV4-1 and TRBJ2-7, with 7 bases fitting TRBD2. The CDR3 spans 15 residues. Germline assignment: CDR1 MGHRA and CDR2 YSYEKL. The V and J ends lost 1 base and 0 bases, in that order; junction bases with no gene match: 3. CDR3: CASSQAASGSYEQYF. For the CDR3, the DNA is TGCGCCAGCAGCCAAGCCGCTAGCGGCTCCTACGAGCAGTACTTC.

This clone was detected a few times. V is TRBV5-4 and J is TRBJ2-2; unclear D gene. The CDR3 is made up of 13 amino acids. Trimming took off 1 base at V and 8 bases at J, with 9 bases between the two ends. Germline V gene lookup returns CDR1 SGHNT and CDR2 YYREEE (reference sequence). The CDR3 sequence: CASSLSLSGELFF. The CDR3 nucleotides are TGTGCCAGCAGCTTGTCCCTTAGTGGGGAGCTGTTTTTT. The whole variable domain, remainder taken from reference TRBV5-4 and TRBJ2-2, is ETGVTQSPTHLIKTRGQQVTLRCSSQSGHNTVSWYQQALGQGPQFIFQYYREEENGRGNFPPRFSGLQFPNYSSELNVNALELDDSALYLCASSLSLSGELFFGEGSRLTVL.

The rearrangement links TRBV13 to TRBJ2-5; 8 bases map to TRBD2. Germline V gene data show CDR1 as PRHDT and CDR2 as FYEKMQ (reference sequence). Trimming at V came to 5 bases and at J to 5 bases, leaving 7 bases not matched to a gene. The CDR3 totals 14 residues. Here the CDR3 DNA reads TGTGCCAGCAGCACACGGGGGGGCGGGGAGACCCAGTACTTC. Protein: CASSTRGGGETQYF.

This clone was counted only a few times. This chain uses TRBV7-2 with TRBJ2-1; D is possibly TRBD1 (6 bases). Trimming shortened V by 6 bases and J by 8 bases, and 17 bases separated the two germline ends. This CDR3 contains 14 residues. From germline, CDR1 is SGHTA and CDR2 FQGNSA. The CDR3 region has the DNA TGTGCCAGCAGATTGACAGGCGCCTGGGATGAGCAGTTCTTC. It translates to CASRLTGAWDEQFF.

The V and J genes are TRBV5-4 and TRBJ1-1; D perhaps matches TRBD1 (6 bases). The CDR3 extends over 14 amino acids. Germline values: CDR1 SGHNT, CDR2 YYREEE (reference sequence). Trimming cost V 5 bases and J 1 base, with 12 bases left between them. CDR3 nucleotides: TGTGCCAGCAGAAGAGGGGGTGGGAACACTGAAGCTTTCTTT. This gives the protein CASRRGGGNTEAFF.

The chain recombines TRBV9 with TRBJ1-2; TRBD1 matches at 9 bases. V lost 5 bases to trimming and J lost 4 bases; unmatched junction nucleotides: 6. Looked up from germline, CDR1 is SGDLS and CDR2 is YYNGEE. This CDR3 is built from 14 residues. The CDR3 loop is CASRPTGGGYGYTF. In nucleotides, the CDR3 is TGTGCCAGCAGACCTACAGGGGGCGGCTATGGCTACACCTTC.